These 17 T cell receptor beta chains originate from one sample sequenced in a study of OX40 agonist ivuxolimab in advanced cancers. The table came from immunoSEQ multiplex PCR; TCRdb's copy has only in-frame clones and leaves some out. The sample has tens of thousands of clones, about 88% seen once. The sequenced sample was CD4+ or CD8+ T cells sorted from blood, obtained in a trial of the OX40 agonist ivuxolimab. The origin of the receptors is an adult with an advanced solid tumor such as melanoma, head and neck, liver or kidney cancer.

The chain has TRBV6-5 and TRBJ2-1; D is unclear. The V end was cut by 2 bases, the J end by 8 bases, with 10 bases between. CDR1 MNHEY and CDR2 SVGAGI come from the germline V gene. The CDR3 is made up of 13 amino acids. CDR3 loop: CASSYGLGDEQFF. CDR3 bases: TGTGCCAGCAGTTACGGTCTAGGTGATGAGCAGTTCTTC.

DNA for the CDR3: TGTGCCAGTAGTATAAATAGCGGGGGCGATACGCAGTATTTT. Protein product: CASSINSGGDTQYF. The chain links TRBV19 to TRBJ2-3; 9 bases are a match to TRBD2. Trimming at V came to 2 bases and at J to 6 bases, leaving 3 bases not matched to a gene. The CDR3 contains 14 residues. Germline CDR1 LNHDA, CDR2 SQIVND (reference sequence).

This CDR3 reads CASSLETGLGFPDTQYF. In DNA form, the CDR3 reads TGTGCCAGCAGCTTAGAAACGGGACTAGGATTTCCAGATACGCAGTATTTT. This chain joins TRBV11-2 and TRBJ2-3; TRBD2 aligns across 8 bases. There are 17 residues in the CDR3. Germline V CDR1 and CDR2: SGHAT, FQNNGV. V dropped 0 bases and J dropped 4; count of bases not matched to a gene: 9.

This chain connects TRBV30 to TRBJ2-3; D might be TRBD1 or TRBD2, each matching 6 bases. Germline V lookup: CDR1 GTSNPN, CDR2 SVGIG (reference sequence). The CDR3 covers 19 residues. V lost 0 bases, J lost 6 bases, and 28 bases lay in between. CDR3 DNA: TGTGCCTGGAGTGTCTCCCGTCCAGGTTGGGGGGCCTGCCATGATACGCAGTATTTT. Protein sequence: CAWSVSRPGWGACHDTQYF.

The CDR3 sequence is CASSPQGGPQPQHF. CDR3 nucleotides: TGTGCCAGCTCACCCCAAGGGGGTCCTCAGCCCCAGCATTTT. The chain joins TRBV18 to TRBJ1-5; a weak D match, TRBD1 (6 bases). CDR1 is KGHSH and CDR2 is LQKENI in the germline V gene. V shed 3 bases and J shed 6 bases, with 12 bases lying between them. CDR3 length equals 14 residues.

The V gene is TRBV6-6, the J gene TRBJ2-7; 7 nucleotides agree with TRBD2. V lost 5 bases, J lost 2 bases, and 3 bases stayed unmatched. The CDR3 is 13 amino acids. From germline, CDR1 is MNHNY and CDR2 SVGAGI (reference sequence). The CDR3 DNA reads as TGTGCCAGCAGTGAGCGGGGCACCTACGAGCAGTACTTC. This gives the protein CASSERGTYEQYF.

This clone appeared a single time. The chain employs TRBV11-2 and TRBJ2-7, with D hard to call. From germline, CDR1 is SGHAT and CDR2 FQNNGV. V was pared by 5 bases and J by 2 bases, with 7 bases between. The CDR3 length is 12 residues. This chain's CDR3 is CASSRTPYEQYF. In DNA form, the CDR3 reads TGTGCCAGCAGCCGTACCCCCTACGAGCAGTACTTC.

V is TRBV27 and J is TRBJ2-7; tentative D call: TRBD2 (6 bases). Deletions cut 6 bases from V and 2 bases from J, with 17 bases between. The CDR3 runs to 15 residues. Per the germline V gene, CDR1 is MNHEY and CDR2 is SMNVEV (reference sequence). CDR3 nucleotides: TGTGCCAGCAGCTCCAAAGCGGGCCTCCCCTACGAGCAGTACTTC. Translating gives CASSSKAGLPYEQYF.

This sequence joins TRBV5-5 and TRBJ2-5, with a tentative D call TRBD1 (5 bases). The V end lost 1 base, the J end lost 2 bases, and 6 bases lay between the germline ends. Germline V gene sequence: CDR1 SGHKS, CDR2 YYEKEE (reference sequence). The CDR3 is made up of 13 amino acids. This CDR3 reads CASSLPGQETQYF. In DNA form, the CDR3 reads TGTGCCAGCAGCTTGCCAGGGCAAGAGACCCAGTACTTC.

This chain uses TRBV6-5 with TRBJ1-3; D not resolved. Trimming stripped 4 bases from V and 2 bases from J, with 15 bases between. Germline V gives CDR1 MNHEY, CDR2 SVGAGI. The CDR3 contains 16 residues. Here the CDR3 DNA reads TGTGCCAGCAGTTCCCGCTTTGGGGAGACTGGAAACACCATATATTTT. Its translation: CASSSRFGETGNTIYF.

The chain combines TRBV6-1 with TRBJ2-1, with 7 bases that match TRBD2. The germline V gene has CDR1 MNHNS and CDR2 SASEGT. J was trimmed by 8 bases and V by 6 bases; bases with no gene match: 4. CDR3 length: 12 residues. The CDR3 loop reads CASSGLGDEQFF. CDR3 bases: TGTGCCAGCAGCGGACTAGGCGATGAGCAGTTCTTC.

The chain has TRBV6-1 and TRBJ2-3, with 9 bases identical to TRBD2. CDR3 length: 14 residues. CDR1 is MNHNS, CDR2 SASEGT, per germline. The junction had 2 bases not matched to a gene; V was cut back by 3 bases and J by 4 bases. CDR3 bases: TGTGCCAGCAGTGACCAGCGGGAGGCAGATACGCAGTATTTT. It is translated as CASSDQREADTQYF.

J is TRBJ1-3 and V is TRBV10-3; possible D gene TRBD1, 5 bases. V was clipped by 7 bases and J by 0 bases, with 10 bases between them. The CDR3 spans 14 residues. Germline lookup yields CDR1 ENHRY and CDR2 SYGVKD. The CDR3 DNA reads TGTGCCATCAAGGGACGGAGCTCTGGAAACACCATATATTTT. Translating it yields CAIKGRSSGNTIYF.

The chain combines TRBV19 with TRBJ2-7; D may be TRBD2 (6 bases). The CDR3 sequence is 13 residues long. Germline lookup yields CDR1 LNHDA and CDR2 SQIVND (reference sequence). V gave up 8 bases and J gave up 7 bases, with 18 bases separating them. The CDR3 region has the DNA TGTGCCAGTGGCAGGGCCCTCCTAGCGGAGCAGTACTTC. Residues: CASGRALLAEQYF.

The CDR3: CASSQEIRFGGTQYF. CDR3 nucleotide sequence: TGCGCCAGCAGCCAAGAGATTCGATTTGGAGGGACCCAGTACTTC. This chain uses TRBV4-3 with TRBJ2-5; D perhaps matches TRBD2 (5 bases). Trimming left V 0 bases short and J 7 bases short, with 15 bases between. The CDR3 runs to 15 residues. Germline V gives CDR1 LGHNA, CDR2 YSLEER.

The chain recombines TRBV5-8 with TRBJ2-3, with D possibly being TRBD1 (7 bases). V was trimmed by 4 bases and J by 0 bases, leaving 15 bases between them. Germline CDR1 and CDR2: SGHTS and YDEGEE. CDR3 length: 16 residues. The CDR3 loop is CASSRPQGTSTDTQYF. DNA for the CDR3: TGTGCCAGCAGCCGCCCACAGGGGACTAGCACAGATACGCAGTATTTT.

This sequence joins TRBV10-3 and TRBJ2-2; 10 nucleotides agree with TRBD2. V shed 6 bases, J shed 5 bases, and the junction held 6 bases outside the gene matches. Per germline, CDR1 ENHRY and CDR2 SYGVKD. The CDR3 length is 15 residues. CDR3 amino acids: CAIRSSGSGTGELFF. The CDR3 DNA is TGTGCCATCAGGTCTAGCGGGAGCGGGACCGGGGAGCTGTTTTTT.